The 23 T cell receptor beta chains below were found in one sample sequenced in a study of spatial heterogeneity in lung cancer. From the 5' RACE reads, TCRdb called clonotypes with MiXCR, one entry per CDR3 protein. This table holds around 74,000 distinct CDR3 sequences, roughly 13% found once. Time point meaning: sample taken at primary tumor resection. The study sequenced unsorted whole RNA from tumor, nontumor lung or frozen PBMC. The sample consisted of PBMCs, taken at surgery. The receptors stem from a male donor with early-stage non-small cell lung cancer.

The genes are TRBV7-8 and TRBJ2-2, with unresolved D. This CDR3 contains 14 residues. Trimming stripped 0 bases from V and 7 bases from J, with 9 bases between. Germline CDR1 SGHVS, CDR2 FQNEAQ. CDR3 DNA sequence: TGTGCCAGCAGCTTAGCTGGGTGGAACGGGGAGCTGTTTTTT. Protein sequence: CASSLAGWNGELFF.

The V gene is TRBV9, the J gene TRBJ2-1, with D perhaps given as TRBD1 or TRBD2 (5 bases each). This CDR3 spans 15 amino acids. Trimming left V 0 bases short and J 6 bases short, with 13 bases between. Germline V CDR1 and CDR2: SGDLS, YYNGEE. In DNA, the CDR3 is TGTGCCAGCAGCGTAGCGGTAGTGAGGGGCAATGAGCAGTTCTTC. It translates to CASSVAVVRGNEQFF.

CDR3 in DNA: TGCAGTGCTAGAGATCGGATTTTATCTGAAGCTTTCTTT. Its protein product is CSARDRILSEAFF. V usage is TRBV20-1 and J usage is TRBJ1-1; D is undetermined. The germline V and J ends were trimmed by 0 bases and 6 bases, with 11 bases remaining between them. Germline V lookup: CDR1 DFQATT, CDR2 SNEGSKA (reference sequence). CDR3 size: 13 residues.

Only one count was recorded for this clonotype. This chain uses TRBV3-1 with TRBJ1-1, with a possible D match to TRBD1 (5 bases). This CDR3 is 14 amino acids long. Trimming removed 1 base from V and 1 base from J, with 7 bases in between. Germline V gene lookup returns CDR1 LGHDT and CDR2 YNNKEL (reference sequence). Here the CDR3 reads CASSQVTGNTEAFF. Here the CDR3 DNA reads TGTGCCAGCAGCCAAGTAACAGGGAACACTGAAGCTTTCTTT. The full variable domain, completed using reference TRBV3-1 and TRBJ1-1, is DTAVSQTPKYLVTQMGNDKSIKCEQNLGHDTMYWYKQDSKKFLKIMFSYNNKELIINETVPNRFSPKSPDKAHLNLHINSLELGDSAVYFCASSQVTGNTEAFFGQGTRLTVV.

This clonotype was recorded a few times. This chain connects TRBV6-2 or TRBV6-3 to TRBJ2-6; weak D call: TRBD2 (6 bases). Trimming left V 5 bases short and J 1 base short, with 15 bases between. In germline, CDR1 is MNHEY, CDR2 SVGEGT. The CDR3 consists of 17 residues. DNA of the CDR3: TGTGCCAGCAGTCCGATGGCCGGGACTTCTGGGGCCAACGTCCTGACTTTC. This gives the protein CASSPMAGTSGANVLTF.

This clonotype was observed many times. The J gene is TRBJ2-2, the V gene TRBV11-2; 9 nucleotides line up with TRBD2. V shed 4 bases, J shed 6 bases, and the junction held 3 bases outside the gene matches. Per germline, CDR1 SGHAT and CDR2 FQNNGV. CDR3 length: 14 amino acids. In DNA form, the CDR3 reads TGTGCCAGCAGCTCCATAGCGGGAGCCGGGGAGCTGTTTTTT. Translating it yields CASSSIAGAGELFF.

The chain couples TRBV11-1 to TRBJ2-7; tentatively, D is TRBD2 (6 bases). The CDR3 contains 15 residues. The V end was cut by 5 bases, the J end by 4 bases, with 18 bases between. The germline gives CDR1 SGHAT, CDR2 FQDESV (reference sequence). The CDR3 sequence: CASSLTSGLVYEQYF. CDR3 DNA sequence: TGTGCCAGCAGCCTCACCTCGGGACTCGTTTACGAGCAGTACTTC.

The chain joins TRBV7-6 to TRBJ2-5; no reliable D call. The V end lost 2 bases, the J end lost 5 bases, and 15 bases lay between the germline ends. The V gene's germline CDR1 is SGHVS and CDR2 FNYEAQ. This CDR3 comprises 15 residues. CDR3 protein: CASSLKLTGDETQYF. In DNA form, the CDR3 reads TGTGCCAGCAGCTTAAAACTGACGGGTGACGAGACCCAGTACTTC.

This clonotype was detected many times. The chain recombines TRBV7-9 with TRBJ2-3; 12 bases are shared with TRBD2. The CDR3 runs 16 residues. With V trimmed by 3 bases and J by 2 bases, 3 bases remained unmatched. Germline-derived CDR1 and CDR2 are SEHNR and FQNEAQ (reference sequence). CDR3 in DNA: TGTGCCAGCAGCTTTGGACTAGCGGGGCTCACAGATACGCAGTATTTT. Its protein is CASSFGLAGLTDTQYF.

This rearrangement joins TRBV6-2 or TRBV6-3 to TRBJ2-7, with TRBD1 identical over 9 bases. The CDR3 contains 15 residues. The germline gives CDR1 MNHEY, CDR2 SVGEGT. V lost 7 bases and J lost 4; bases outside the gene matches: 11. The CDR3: CASIVMGQGIYEQYF. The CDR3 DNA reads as TGTGCCAGCATTGTAATGGGACAGGGAATATACGAGCAGTACTTC.

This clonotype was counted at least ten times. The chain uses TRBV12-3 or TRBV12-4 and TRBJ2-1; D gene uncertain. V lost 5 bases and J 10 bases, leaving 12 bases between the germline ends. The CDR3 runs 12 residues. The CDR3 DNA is TGTGCCAGCAGTCCAACCGTGGGGGAGCAGTTCTTC. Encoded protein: CASSPTVGEQFF.

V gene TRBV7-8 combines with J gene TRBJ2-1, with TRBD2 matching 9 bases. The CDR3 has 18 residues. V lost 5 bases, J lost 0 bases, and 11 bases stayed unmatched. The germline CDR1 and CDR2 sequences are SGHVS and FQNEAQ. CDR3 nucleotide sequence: TGTGCCAGCAGCCGCCCCTCCAGCGGGGGGAGCTCCTACAATGAGCAGTTCTTC. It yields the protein CASSRPSSGGSSYNEQFF. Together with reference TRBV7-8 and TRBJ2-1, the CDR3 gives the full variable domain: GAGVSQSPRYKVAKRGQDVALRCDPISGHVSLFWYQQALGQGPEFLTYFQNEAQLDKSGLPSDRFFAERPEGSVSTLKIQRTQQEDSAVYLCASSRPSSGGSSYNEQFFGPGTRLTVL.

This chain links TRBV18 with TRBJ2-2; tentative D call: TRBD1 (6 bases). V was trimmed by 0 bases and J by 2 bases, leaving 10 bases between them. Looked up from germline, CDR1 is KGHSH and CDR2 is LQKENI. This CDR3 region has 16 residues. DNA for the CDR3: TGTGCCAGCTCACCACCGCAGGGGCCAAACACCGGGGAGCTGTTTTTT. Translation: CASSPPQGPNTGELFF.

The CDR3 here is CAWSVRWAYEQYF. The CDR3 nucleotides read TGTGCCTGGAGTGTCCGATGGGCCTACGAGCAGTACTTC. The V and J genes are TRBV30 and TRBJ2-7; D unresolved. CDR3 size: 13 residues. V dropped 0 bases and J dropped 2 bases, with 8 bases sitting between them. In germline, CDR1 is GTSNPN, CDR2 SVGIG (reference sequence).

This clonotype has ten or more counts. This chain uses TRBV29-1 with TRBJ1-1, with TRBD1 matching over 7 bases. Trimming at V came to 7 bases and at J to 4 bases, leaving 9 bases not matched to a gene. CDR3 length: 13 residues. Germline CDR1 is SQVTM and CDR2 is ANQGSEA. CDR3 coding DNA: TGCAGCGCCTCCACGGGGACAGTCACTGAAGCTTTCTTT. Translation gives CSASTGTVTEAFF.

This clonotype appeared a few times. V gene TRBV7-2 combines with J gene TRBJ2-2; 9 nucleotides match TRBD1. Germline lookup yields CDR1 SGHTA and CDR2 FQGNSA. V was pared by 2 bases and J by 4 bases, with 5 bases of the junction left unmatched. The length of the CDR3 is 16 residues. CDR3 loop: CASSLNRGQVTGELFF. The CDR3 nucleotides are TGTGCCAGCAGCTTAAACAGGGGGCAGGTCACCGGGGAGCTGTTTTTT.

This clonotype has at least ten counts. The CDR3 spells CAISEGGKGRYEQYF. CDR3 nucleotides: TGTGCCATCAGTGAGGGGGGAAAAGGAAGGTACGAGCAGTACTTC. The rearrangement joins TRBV10-3 to TRBJ2-7; D is tentatively TRBD1 or TRBD2 (5 bases each). The CDR3 totals 15 residues. Trimming stripped 2 bases from V and 4 bases from J, with 15 bases between. Per the germline V gene, CDR1 is ENHRY and CDR2 is SYGVKD.

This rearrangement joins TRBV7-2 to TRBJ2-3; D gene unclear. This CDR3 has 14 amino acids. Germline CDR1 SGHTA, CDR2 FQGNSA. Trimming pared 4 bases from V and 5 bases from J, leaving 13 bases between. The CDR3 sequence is CASSWEDSGDTQYF. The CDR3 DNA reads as TGTGCCAGCAGCTGGGAAGACTCGGGAGATACGCAGTATTTT.

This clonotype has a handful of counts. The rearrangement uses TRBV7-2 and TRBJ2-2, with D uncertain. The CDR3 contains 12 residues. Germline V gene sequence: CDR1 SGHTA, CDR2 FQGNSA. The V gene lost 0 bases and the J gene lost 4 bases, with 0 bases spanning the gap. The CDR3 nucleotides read TGTGCCAGCAGCTTAGCCACCGGGGAGCTGTTTTTT. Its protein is CASSLATGELFF.

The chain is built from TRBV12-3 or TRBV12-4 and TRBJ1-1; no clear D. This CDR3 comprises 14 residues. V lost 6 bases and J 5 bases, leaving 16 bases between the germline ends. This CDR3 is CASSRTVRGTEAFF. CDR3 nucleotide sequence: TGTGCCAGCAGCCGGACGGTCCGTGGGACTGAAGCTTTCTTT.

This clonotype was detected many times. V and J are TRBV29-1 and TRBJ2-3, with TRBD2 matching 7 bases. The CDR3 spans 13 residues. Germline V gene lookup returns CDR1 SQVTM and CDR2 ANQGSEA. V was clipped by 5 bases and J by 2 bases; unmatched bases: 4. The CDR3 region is CSVKAGSTDTQYF. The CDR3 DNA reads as TGCAGCGTTAAAGCGGGATCCACAGATACGCAGTATTTT.

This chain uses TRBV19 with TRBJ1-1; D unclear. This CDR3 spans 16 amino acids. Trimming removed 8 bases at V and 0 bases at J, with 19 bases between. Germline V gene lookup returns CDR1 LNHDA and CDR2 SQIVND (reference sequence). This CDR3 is CASRIRQAGMNTEAFF. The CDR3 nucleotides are TGTGCCAGTCGCATAAGGCAGGCCGGGATGAACACTGAAGCTTTCTTT.

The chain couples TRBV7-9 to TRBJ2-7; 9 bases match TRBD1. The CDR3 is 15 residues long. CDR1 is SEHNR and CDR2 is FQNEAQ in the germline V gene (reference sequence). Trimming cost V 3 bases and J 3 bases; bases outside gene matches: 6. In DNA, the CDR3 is TGTGCCAGCAGCTTCGTGACAGGGGGAATCTACGAGCAGTACTTC. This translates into CASSFVTGGIYEQYF.